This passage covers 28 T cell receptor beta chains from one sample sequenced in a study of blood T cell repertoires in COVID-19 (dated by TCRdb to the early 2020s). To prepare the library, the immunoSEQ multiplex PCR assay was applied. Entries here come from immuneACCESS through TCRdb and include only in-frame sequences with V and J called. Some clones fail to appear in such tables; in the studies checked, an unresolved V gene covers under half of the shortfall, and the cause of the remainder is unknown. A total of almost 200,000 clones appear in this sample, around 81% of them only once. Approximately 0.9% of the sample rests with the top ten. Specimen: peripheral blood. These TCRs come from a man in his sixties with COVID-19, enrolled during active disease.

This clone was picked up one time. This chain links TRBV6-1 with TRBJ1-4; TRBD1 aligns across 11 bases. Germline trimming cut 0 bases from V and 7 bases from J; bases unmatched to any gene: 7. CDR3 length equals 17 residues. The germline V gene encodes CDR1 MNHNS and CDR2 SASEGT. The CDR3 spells CASSEAGQGALAEKLFF. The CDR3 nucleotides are TGTGCCAGCAGTGAAGCCGGACAGGGGGCGCTTGCTGAAAAACTGTTTTTT.

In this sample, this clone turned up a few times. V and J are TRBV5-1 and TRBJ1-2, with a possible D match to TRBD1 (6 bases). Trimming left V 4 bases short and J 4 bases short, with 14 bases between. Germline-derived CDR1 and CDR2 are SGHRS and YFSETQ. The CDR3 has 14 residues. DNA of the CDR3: TGCGCCAGCAGCGCAACCCAGGGGAGCTATGGCTACACCTTC. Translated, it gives CASSATQGSYGYTF.

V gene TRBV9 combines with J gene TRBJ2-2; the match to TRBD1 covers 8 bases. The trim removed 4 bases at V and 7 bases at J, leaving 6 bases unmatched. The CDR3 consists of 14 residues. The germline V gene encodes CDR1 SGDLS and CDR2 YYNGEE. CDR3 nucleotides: TGTGCCAGCAGCTCACGACAGGGGTTCGGGGAGCTGTTTTTT. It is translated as CASSSRQGFGELFF.

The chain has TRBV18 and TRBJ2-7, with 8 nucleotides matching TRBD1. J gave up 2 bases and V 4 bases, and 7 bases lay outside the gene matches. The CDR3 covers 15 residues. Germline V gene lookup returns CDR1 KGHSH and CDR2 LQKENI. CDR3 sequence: CASSLGTGRTYEQYF. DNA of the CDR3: TGTGCCAGCTCACTTGGGACAGGTAGGACCTACGAGCAGTACTTC.

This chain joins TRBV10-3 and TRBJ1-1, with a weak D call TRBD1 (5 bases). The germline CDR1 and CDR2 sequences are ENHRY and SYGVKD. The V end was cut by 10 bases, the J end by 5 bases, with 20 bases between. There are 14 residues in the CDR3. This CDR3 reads CATTQAAGDTEAFF. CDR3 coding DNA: TGTGCCACGACCCAGGCGGCGGGGGATACTGAAGCTTTCTTT.

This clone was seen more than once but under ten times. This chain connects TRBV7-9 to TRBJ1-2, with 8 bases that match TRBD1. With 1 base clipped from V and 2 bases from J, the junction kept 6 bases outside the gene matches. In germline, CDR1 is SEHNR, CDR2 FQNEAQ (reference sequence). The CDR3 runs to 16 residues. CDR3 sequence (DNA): TGTGCCAGCAGCTTAGGGTGGACAGGGCGAAACTATGGCTACACCTTC. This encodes CASSLGWTGRNYGYTF. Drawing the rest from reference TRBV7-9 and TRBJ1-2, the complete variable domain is DTGVSQNPRHKITKRGQNVTFRCDPISEHNRLYWYRQTLGQGPEFLTYFQNEAQLEKSRLLSDRFSAERPKGSFSTLEIQRTEQGDSAMYLCASSLGWTGRNYGYTFGSGTRLTVV.

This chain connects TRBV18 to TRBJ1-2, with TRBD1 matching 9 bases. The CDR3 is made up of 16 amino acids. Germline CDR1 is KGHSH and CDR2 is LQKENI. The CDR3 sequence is CASDRQGDLSNYGYTF. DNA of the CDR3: TGTGCAAGTGATCGACAGGGGGACCTCTCTAACTATGGCTACACCTTC.

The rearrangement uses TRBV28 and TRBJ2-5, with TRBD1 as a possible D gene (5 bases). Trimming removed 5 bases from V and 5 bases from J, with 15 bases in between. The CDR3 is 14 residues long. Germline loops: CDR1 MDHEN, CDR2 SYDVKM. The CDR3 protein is CASSPPGRGETQYF. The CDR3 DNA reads TGTGCCAGCAGTCCCCCAGGGCGAGGTGAGACCCAGTACTTC.

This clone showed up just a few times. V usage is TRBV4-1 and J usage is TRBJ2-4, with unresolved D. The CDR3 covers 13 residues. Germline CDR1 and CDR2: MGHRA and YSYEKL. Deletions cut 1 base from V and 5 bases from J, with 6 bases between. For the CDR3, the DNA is TGCGCCAGCAGCCAAGTTCTCCAAAACATTCAGTACTTC. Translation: CASSQVLQNIQYF.

The CDR3 sequence is CASSRSPDSLNSPLHF. CDR3 bases: TGTGCCAGCAGTCGGAGCCCGGACAGCTTAAATTCACCCCTCCACTTT. The chain is built from TRBV27 and TRBJ1-6, with a possible D match to TRBD1 (6 bases). V was pared by 5 bases and J by 7 bases, with 18 bases between. The germline CDR1 and CDR2 sequences are MNHEY and SMNVEV (reference sequence). The CDR3 is 16 amino acids.

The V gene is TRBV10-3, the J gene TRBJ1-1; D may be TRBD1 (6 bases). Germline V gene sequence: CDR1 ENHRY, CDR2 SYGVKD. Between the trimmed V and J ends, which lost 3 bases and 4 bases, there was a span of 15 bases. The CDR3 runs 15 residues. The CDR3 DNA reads TGTGCCATCAGTGACGGCAGGGGACGGCGCACTGAAGCTTTCTTT. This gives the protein CAISDGRGRRTEAFF.

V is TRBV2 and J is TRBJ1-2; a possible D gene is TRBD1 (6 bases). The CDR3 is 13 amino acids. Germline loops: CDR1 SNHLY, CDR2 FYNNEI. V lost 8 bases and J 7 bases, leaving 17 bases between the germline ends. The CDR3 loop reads CASGTVLQGGYTF. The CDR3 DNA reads TGTGCCAGCGGGACCGTATTACAGGGTGGCTACACCTTC.

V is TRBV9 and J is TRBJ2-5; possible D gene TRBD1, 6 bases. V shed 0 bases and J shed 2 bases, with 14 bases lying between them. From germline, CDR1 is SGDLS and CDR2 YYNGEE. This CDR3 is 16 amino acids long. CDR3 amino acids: CASSVGQARGQETQYF. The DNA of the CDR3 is TGTGCCAGCAGCGTAGGGCAGGCAAGGGGGCAAGAGACCCAGTACTTC.

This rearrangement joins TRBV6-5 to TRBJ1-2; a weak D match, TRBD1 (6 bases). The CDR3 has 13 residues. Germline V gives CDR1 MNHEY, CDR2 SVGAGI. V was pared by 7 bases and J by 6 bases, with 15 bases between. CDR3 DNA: TGTGCCAGCATTAGGGCAGGGGCGCATGGCTACACCTTC. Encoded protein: CASIRAGAHGYTF.

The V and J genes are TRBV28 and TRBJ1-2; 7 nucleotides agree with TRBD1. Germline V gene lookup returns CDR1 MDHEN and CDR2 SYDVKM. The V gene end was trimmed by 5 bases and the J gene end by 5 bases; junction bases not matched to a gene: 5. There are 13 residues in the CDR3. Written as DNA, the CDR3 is TGTGCCAGCAGTAGGGACAGCGGATATGGCTACACCTTC. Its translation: CASSRDSGYGYTF.

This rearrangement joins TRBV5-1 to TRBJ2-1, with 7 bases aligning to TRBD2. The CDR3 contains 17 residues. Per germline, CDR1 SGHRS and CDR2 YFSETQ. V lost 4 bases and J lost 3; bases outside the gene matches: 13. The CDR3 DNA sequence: TGCGCCAGCAGCCAGATAGTTGCGGGAGACTTCTACAATGAGCAGTTCTTC. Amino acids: CASSQIVAGDFYNEQFF.

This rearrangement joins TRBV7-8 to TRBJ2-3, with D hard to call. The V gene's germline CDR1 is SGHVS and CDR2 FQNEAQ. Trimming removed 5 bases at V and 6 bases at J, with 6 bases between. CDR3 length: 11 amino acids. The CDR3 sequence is CASSPRDTQYF. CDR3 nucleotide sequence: TGTGCCAGCAGCCCCCGGGATACGCAGTATTTT.

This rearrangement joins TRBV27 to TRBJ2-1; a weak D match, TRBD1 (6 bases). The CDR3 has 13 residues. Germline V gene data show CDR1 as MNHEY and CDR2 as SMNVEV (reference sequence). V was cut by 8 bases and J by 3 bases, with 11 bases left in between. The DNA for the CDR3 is TGTGCCAGCCGGGACACTTTCTACAATGAGCAGTTCTTC. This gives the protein CASRDTFYNEQFF.

CDR3 sequence reads: CASSPDIYGYTF. CDR3 nucleotide sequence: TGTGCCAGCAGCCCCGACATCTATGGCTACACCTTC. The chain couples TRBV6-2 or TRBV6-3 to TRBJ1-2; unclear D gene. With 6 bases removed from V and 4 bases from J, the gap between germline ends came to 9 bases. CDR3 length equals 12 residues. Looked up from germline, CDR1 is MNHEY and CDR2 is SVGEGT.

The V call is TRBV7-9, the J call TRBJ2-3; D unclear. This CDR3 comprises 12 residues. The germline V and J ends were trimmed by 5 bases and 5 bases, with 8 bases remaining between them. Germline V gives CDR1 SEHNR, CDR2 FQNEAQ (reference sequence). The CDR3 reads CASSPAGDTQYF. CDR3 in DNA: TGTGCCAGCAGCCCCGCAGGAGATACGCAGTATTTT.

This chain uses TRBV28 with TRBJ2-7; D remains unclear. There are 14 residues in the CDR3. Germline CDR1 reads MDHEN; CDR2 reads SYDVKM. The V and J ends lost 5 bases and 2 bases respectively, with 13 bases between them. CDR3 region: CASSPRPIPYEQYF. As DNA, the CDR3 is TGTGCCAGCAGTCCGAGGCCCATTCCCTACGAGCAGTACTTC.

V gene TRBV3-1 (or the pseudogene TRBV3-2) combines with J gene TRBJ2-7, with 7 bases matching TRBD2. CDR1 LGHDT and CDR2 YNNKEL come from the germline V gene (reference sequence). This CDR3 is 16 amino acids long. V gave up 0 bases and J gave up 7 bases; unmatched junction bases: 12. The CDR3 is CASSQETGGLSWEQYF. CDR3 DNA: TGTGCCAGCAGCCAAGAGACGGGGGGTCTCTCGTGGGAGCAGTACTTC.

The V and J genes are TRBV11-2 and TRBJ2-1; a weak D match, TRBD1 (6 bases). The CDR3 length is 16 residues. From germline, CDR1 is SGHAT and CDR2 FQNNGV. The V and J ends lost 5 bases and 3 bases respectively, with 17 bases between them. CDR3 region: CASSTLRDIRYNEQFF. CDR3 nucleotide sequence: TGTGCCAGCAGCACACTTCGGGACATTCGCTACAATGAGCAGTTCTTC.

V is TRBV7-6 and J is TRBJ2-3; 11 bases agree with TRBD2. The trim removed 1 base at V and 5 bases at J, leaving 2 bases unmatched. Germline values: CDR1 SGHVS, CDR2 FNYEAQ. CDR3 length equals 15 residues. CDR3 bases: TGTGCCAGCAGCTTAGGCCTAGCGGGAGGAGATACGCAGTATTTT. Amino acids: CASSLGLAGGDTQYF.

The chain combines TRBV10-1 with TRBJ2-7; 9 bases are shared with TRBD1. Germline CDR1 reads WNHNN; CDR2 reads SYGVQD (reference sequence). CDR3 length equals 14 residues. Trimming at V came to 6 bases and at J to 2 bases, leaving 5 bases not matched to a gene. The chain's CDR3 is CASSRGDRAYEQYF. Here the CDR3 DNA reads TGCGCCAGCAGCCGCGGGGACAGGGCCTACGAGCAGTACTTC.

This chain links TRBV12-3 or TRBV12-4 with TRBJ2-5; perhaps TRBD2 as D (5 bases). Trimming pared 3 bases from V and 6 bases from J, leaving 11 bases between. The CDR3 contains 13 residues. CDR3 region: CASSFRESQTQYF. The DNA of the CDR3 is TGTGCCAGCAGTTTTAGGGAGAGCCAGACCCAGTACTTC.

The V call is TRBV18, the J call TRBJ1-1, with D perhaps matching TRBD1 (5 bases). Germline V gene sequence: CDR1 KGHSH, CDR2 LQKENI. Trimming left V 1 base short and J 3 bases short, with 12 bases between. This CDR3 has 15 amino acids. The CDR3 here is CASSPRKGADTEAFF. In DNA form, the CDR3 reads TGTGCCAGCTCACCACGAAAAGGGGCTGACACTGAAGCTTTCTTT.

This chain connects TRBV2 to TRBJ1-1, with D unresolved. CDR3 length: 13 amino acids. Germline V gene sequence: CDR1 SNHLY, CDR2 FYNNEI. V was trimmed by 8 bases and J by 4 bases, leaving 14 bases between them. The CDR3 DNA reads TGTGCCAGCGCGAGGGTGGTTGGCACTGAAGCTTTCTTT. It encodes CASARVVGTEAFF.